The clone carrying this T cell receptor (beta chain) was seen only a few times. Antigen unknown. This record belongs to a study of cytotoxic CD8 clonotypes in ibrutinib-treated CLL. Findings of the study overall: Sustained-remission and progressing patients had unequal sampling times. Clonality at baseline surpassed age-matched healthy donors and tracked circulating CD8+ T-cell counts.

The length of the CDR3 is 13 residues. Germline lookup yields CDR1 MNHEY and CDR2 SMNVEV (reference sequence). V lost 6 bases and J 7 bases, leaving 12 bases between the germline ends. Libraries were prepared by immunoSEQ multiplex PCR; TCRdb keeps only in-frame clonotypes and omits some of them. The repertoire holds about 10,000 clones, with 79% as singletons. V and J are TRBV27 and TRBJ2-2; a weak D match, TRBD1 (5 bases). The clonotype was recovered from a human donor with chronic lymphocytic leukemia. Sequenced material: PBMCs, taken at disease progression, from a patient treated with ibrutinib. For the CDR3, the DNA is TGTGCCAGCAGACCCGCAGGGTACGGGGAGCTGTTTTTT. Translation: CASRPAGYGELFF.